Reported below is one T cell receptor (beta chain). CDR3 length equals 15 residues. The V gene lost 4 bases and the J gene lost 4 bases, with 15 bases spanning the gap. Germline V gives CDR1 MDHEN, CDR2 SYDVKM. Only in-frame clones appear in the TCRdb table, and some are missing; sequencing was by immunoSEQ multiplex PCR. The top ten hold 0.85% to 1.2% of the sample, which has roughly 2 million clones, around 96% seen once. Naive CD8 cells were CD45RO-negative, positively selected for CCR7, excluding terminally differentiated effector memory CD45RA+ cells. The entry originates in a study of shared clonotypes between healthy human individuals.

This chain uses TRBV28 with TRBJ2-3; TRBD1 is a possible D gene (7 bases). The specimen was naive CD8+ T cells sorted from blood. The receptor was derived from a man between 18 and 35 years old in good health. The CDR3 region is CASSYRLGGADTQYF. DNA for the CDR3: TGTGCCAGCAGTTACCGACTAGGGGGCGCAGATACGCAGTATTTT. Variable domain in full (rest from reference TRBV28 and TRBJ2-3): DVKVTQSSRYLVKRTGEKVFLECVQDMDHENMFWYRQDPGLGLRLIYFSYDVKMKEKGDIPEGYSVSREKKERFSLILESASTNQTSMYLCASSYRLGGADTQYFGPGTRLTVL.